This entry lists 30 T cell receptor beta chains sequenced from one sample in a study of blood T cell repertoires in COVID-19. The protocol was immunoSEQ multiplex PCR, while the TCRdb copy is restricted to in-frame clones and leaves out a portion. The profile covers approximately 140,000 clones, with more than 70% appearing a single time and under 7% taken by the ten largest. The sequencing sample was made of PBMCs or T cells enriched from blood (not recorded which). The receptors derive from a man in his forties with acute COVID-19.

The chain carries TRBV11-3 and TRBJ2-5; 8 nucleotides match TRBD1. V was clipped by 2 bases and J by 5 bases; unmatched bases: 7. CDR1 is SGHNT, CDR2 YENEEA, per germline. The CDR3 runs to 15 residues. Here the CDR3 reads CASSLRTGLEETQYF. In DNA form, the CDR3 reads TGTGCCAGCAGCTTACGGACAGGGCTCGAGGAGACCCAGTACTTC.

The J gene is TRBJ2-2, the V gene TRBV4-1, with D possibly TRBD2 on 5 matching bases. The germline V and J ends were trimmed by 4 bases and 0 bases, with 9 bases remaining between them. This CDR3 has 15 residues. CDR1 is MGHRA, CDR2 YSYEKL, per germline. The CDR3 loop is CASSPLLANTGELFF. CDR3 sequence (DNA): TGCGCCAGCAGCCCCCTACTAGCGAACACCGGGGAGCTGTTTTTT.

This clone was detected only once. This chain joins TRBV28 and TRBJ2-1; the match to TRBD2 covers 8 bases. This CDR3 comprises 17 residues. The V segment lost 3 bases and the J segment 5 bases; nucleotides outside the gene matches: 12. Per the germline V gene, CDR1 is MDHEN and CDR2 is SYDVKM. CDR3 protein: CASSFSLTSADNNEQFF. CDR3 DNA sequence: TGTGCCAGCAGTTTCTCCCTGACTAGCGCTGACAACAATGAGCAGTTCTTC.

The chain joins TRBV19 to TRBJ2-7; D unclear. The CDR3 consists of 13 residues. The germline gives CDR1 LNHDA, CDR2 SQIVND (reference sequence). The V gene lost 3 bases and the J gene lost 0 bases, with 6 bases spanning the gap. The chain's CDR3 is CASSIGFSYEQYF. The CDR3 DNA follows: TGTGCCAGTAGTATCGGTTTCTCCTACGAGCAGTACTTC.

The rearrangement joins TRBV2 to TRBJ2-5, with 8 bases matching TRBD2. Germline trimming cut 6 bases from V and 4 bases from J; bases unmatched to any gene: 7. This CDR3 is 14 amino acids long. Per germline, CDR1 SNHLY and CDR2 FYNNEI. DNA for the CDR3: TGTGCCAGCAGCCGAGCGGGAGCGGGAGAGACCCAGTACTTC. This sequence encodes CASSRAGAGETQYF.

CDR3 region: CASSPRDRVNQPQHF. In DNA form, the CDR3 reads TGTGCCAGCAGCCCCCGGGACAGGGTAAATCAGCCCCAGCATTTT. The gene calls are TRBV6-2 or TRBV6-3 and TRBJ1-5; 9 bases fit TRBD1. Trimming removed 6 bases from V and 4 bases from J; junction bases left unmatched: 7. The CDR3 contains 15 residues. The germline V gene encodes CDR1 MNHEY and CDR2 SVGEGT.

The genes are TRBV3-1 (or the pseudogene TRBV3-2) and TRBJ2-2; 10 nucleotides match TRBD2. This CDR3 is 16 amino acids long. The J segment lost 5 bases and the V segment lost 1 base, leaving 4 bases of the junction unmatched. Germline lookup yields CDR1 LGHDT and CDR2 YNNKEL (reference sequence). The CDR3 here is CASSQVLAGVTGELFF. The CDR3 DNA follows: TGTGCCAGCAGCCAAGTGCTAGCGGGAGTAACCGGGGAGCTGTTTTTT.

The V gene is TRBV7-2, the J gene TRBJ1-1; 7 positions match TRBD1. Germline-derived CDR1 and CDR2 are SGHTA and FQGNSA. The junction had 9 bases not matched to a gene; V was cut back by 1 base and J by 10 bases. This CDR3 contains 14 residues. CDR3 amino acids: CASSLERGLPVAFF. The CDR3 bases are TGTGCCAGCAGCTTAGAAAGGGGGCTCCCGGTAGCTTTCTTT.

The rearrangement uses TRBV1 and TRBJ1-1; the table's D call TRBD1 went unverified against the DNA. TRBV1 represents a pseudogene. The CDR3 has 16 amino acids. DNA of the CDR3: TGCACCAGCAGCCAAATAAAGGGGGCCCGGAACACTGAAGCTTTCTTT. Its translation: CTSSQIKGARNTEAFF.

The chain has TRBV6-4 and TRBJ2-2, with TRBD1 matching 8 bases. V lost 4 bases, J lost 4 bases, and 8 bases stayed unmatched. Per germline, CDR1 MRHNA and CDR2 SNTAGT. CDR3 size: 16 residues. The CDR3 is CASSGRDRSGTGELFF. The DNA for the CDR3 is TGTGCCAGCAGTGGGCGGGACAGGTCGGGCACCGGGGAGCTGTTTTTT.

The V call is TRBV7-2, the J call TRBJ2-1; 8 bases are shared with TRBD2. The V and J ends lost 5 bases and 6 bases, in that order; junction bases with no gene match: 15. The CDR3 has 17 residues. CDR1 is SGHTA, CDR2 FQGNSA, per germline. Here the CDR3 DNA reads TGTGCCAGCAGCCCCCAGAGCGGGAGAGTAGGAGGCAATGAGCAGTTCTTC. Encoded protein: CASSPQSGRVGGNEQFF.

This sequence joins TRBV19 and TRBJ2-2; 13 bases align to TRBD2. Trimming at V came to 6 bases and at J to 7 bases, leaving 2 bases not matched to a gene. CDR1 is LNHDA and CDR2 is SQIVND in the germline V gene (reference sequence). The CDR3 is 14 residues long. CDR3 bases: TGTGCCAGTAGAGGACTAGCGGGAGTCGGGGAGCTGTTTTTT. Translating gives CASRGLAGVGELFF.

The V and J genes are TRBV5-4 and TRBJ2-2; D is unresolved. The CDR3 covers 15 residues. Germline V gene lookup returns CDR1 SGHNT and CDR2 YYREEE (reference sequence). Trimming removed 4 bases from V and 4 bases from J, with 14 bases in between. CDR3 DNA sequence: TGTGCCAGCAGCATACCCGGAAGGAGCACCGGGGAGCTGTTTTTT. Encoded protein: CASSIPGRSTGELFF.

The chain couples TRBV3-1 (or the pseudogene TRBV3-2) to TRBJ2-1, with TRBD2 matching over 8 bases. Germline trimming cut 1 base from V and 6 bases from J; bases unmatched to any gene: 5. Germline CDR1 is LGHDT and CDR2 is YNNKEL (reference sequence). This CDR3 comprises 15 residues. CDR3 DNA: TGTGCCAGCAGCCAAGTAACTAGCGGATTCAATGAGCAGTTCTTC. It specifies CASSQVTSGFNEQFF.

The V call is TRBV5-1, the J call TRBJ2-1; TRBD2 agrees at 8 bases. Germline-derived CDR1 and CDR2 are SGHRS and YFSETQ. This CDR3 comprises 14 residues. The V gene end was trimmed by 9 bases and the J gene end by 2 bases; junction bases not matched to a gene: 7. This chain's CDR3 is CATSRGGTYNEQFF. As DNA, the CDR3 is TGCGCCACCTCACGGGGGGGCACCTACAATGAGCAGTTCTTC.

The chain links TRBV7-2 to TRBJ1-5; weak D call: TRBD1 (6 bases). The length of the CDR3 is 13 residues. V lost 6 bases to trimming and J lost 7 bases, with 13 bases between them. Per the germline V gene, CDR1 is SGHTA and CDR2 is FQGNSA. The CDR3 DNA reads TGTGCCAGCAGTTCGGACAGCATACAGCCCCAGCATTTT. This gives the protein CASSSDSIQPQHF. Full variable domain (remainder filled in from reference TRBV7-2 and TRBJ1-5): GAGVSQSPSNKVTEKGKDVELRCDPISGHTALYWYRQSLGQGLEFLIYFQGNSAPDKSGLPSDRFSAERTGGSVSTLTIQRTQQEDSAVYLCASSSDSIQPQHFGDGTRLSIL.

The chain employs TRBV5-8 and TRBJ1-5; 7 nucleotides agree with TRBD1. The CDR3 covers 15 residues. Germline V gives CDR1 SGHTS, CDR2 YDEGEE. The V gene end was trimmed by 4 bases and the J gene end by 4 bases; junction bases not matched to a gene: 8. DNA of the CDR3: TGTGCCAGCAGCCCCTGGACAGGCCAAAATCAGCCCCAGCATTTT. Its translation: CASSPWTGQNQPQHF.

CDR3 nucleotide sequence: TGTGCCAGCAGCTTAAGGCCGGCAGGGGAGGGAGAGACCCAGTACTTC. Translation gives CASSLRPAGEGETQYF. The chain combines TRBV7-2 with TRBJ2-5; tentative D call: TRBD2 (7 bases). Trimming stripped 2 bases from V and 4 bases from J, with 17 bases between. This CDR3 comprises 16 residues. Germline lookup yields CDR1 SGHTA and CDR2 FQGNSA.

CDR3 nucleotide sequence: TGTGCCAGCAGCCCAGACTACTCTGGAAACACCATATATTTT. Encoded protein: CASSPDYSGNTIYF. This rearrangement joins TRBV7-9 to TRBJ1-3; D is uncertain. V gave up 5 bases and J gave up 0 bases, with 8 bases separating them. The CDR3 has 14 residues. Germline V gene sequence: CDR1 SEHNR, CDR2 FQNEAQ (reference sequence).

CDR3 DNA sequence: TGTGCCAGCAGCCCGGGACAGGGGGTTGAGCAGTTCTTC. This codes for CASSPGQGVEQFF. This chain connects TRBV6-6 to TRBJ2-1; 11 positions match TRBD1. Germline V lookup: CDR1 MNHNY, CDR2 SVGAGI (reference sequence). V was clipped by 6 bases and J by 9 bases; unmatched bases: 4. The CDR3 sequence is 13 residues long.

The CDR3 loop reads CASSIDGGIETQYF. The DNA of the CDR3 is TGTGCCAGCAGCATCGACGGGGGAATAGAGACCCAGTACTTC. The rearrangement joins TRBV5-4 to TRBJ2-5, with a tentative D call TRBD2 (6 bases). Trimming took off 4 bases at V and 4 bases at J, with 14 bases between the two ends. Per germline, CDR1 SGHNT and CDR2 YYREEE (reference sequence). This CDR3 spans 14 amino acids.

This chain joins TRBV3-1 (or the pseudogene TRBV3-2) and TRBJ2-2; D is ambiguous. CDR3 length: 14 amino acids. Trimming left V 0 bases short and J 5 bases short, with 7 bases between. CDR1 and CDR2 (germline): LGHDT, YNNKEL (reference sequence). This CDR3 reads CASSQDPQTGELFF. The CDR3 DNA reads as TGTGCCAGCAGCCAAGATCCCCAAACCGGGGAGCTGTTTTTT.

This chain connects TRBV28 to TRBJ2-6; D may be TRBD2 (5 bases). The CDR3 covers 14 residues. V lost 4 bases and J 5 bases, leaving 9 bases between the germline ends. Germline-derived CDR1 and CDR2 are MDHEN and SYDVKM. Here the CDR3 reads CASSSGLRANVLTF. In DNA, the CDR3 is TGTGCCAGCAGTTCCGGACTGAGGGCCAACGTCCTGACTTTC.

V is TRBV4-1 and J is TRBJ2-5; D is ambiguous. V lost 0 bases and J lost 5, with 10 bases in between. CDR3 size: 14 residues. Per germline, CDR1 MGHRA and CDR2 YSYEKL. As DNA, the CDR3 is TGCGCCAGCAGCCAAGATGGAAGCAGGGAGACCCAGTACTTC. This codes for CASSQDGSRETQYF.

V gene TRBV4-1 combines with J gene TRBJ1-2; D might be TRBD1 (6 bases). The germline V gene encodes CDR1 MGHRA and CDR2 YSYEKL. The CDR3 extends over 17 amino acids. V was shortened by 1 base and J by 3 bases, with 18 bases between the two germline ends. The CDR3 spells CASSQAERGTFDYGYTF. The CDR3 DNA follows: TGCGCCAGCAGCCAAGCTGAAAGGGGGACCTTTGACTATGGCTACACCTTC.

The chain carries TRBV5-1 and TRBJ1-2; 7 positions match TRBD1. With V trimmed by 3 bases and J by 5 bases, 7 bases remained unmatched. The CDR3 contains 14 residues. CDR1 is SGHRS, CDR2 YFSETQ, per germline. The CDR3 is CASSSGDRWYGYTF. In DNA form, the CDR3 reads TGCGCCAGCAGCTCGGGGGACAGATGGTATGGCTACACCTTC.

This clone was counted once. The gene calls are TRBV19 and TRBJ2-5, with TRBD1 identical over 7 bases. V lost 5 bases to trimming and J lost 2 bases; unmatched junction nucleotides: 8. In germline, CDR1 is LNHDA, CDR2 SQIVND (reference sequence). CDR3 size: 15 residues. The CDR3 reads CASSPQPGQQETQYF. CDR3 sequence (DNA): TGTGCCAGTAGTCCCCAACCGGGACAGCAAGAGACCCAGTACTTC.

The chain carries TRBV4-3 and TRBJ2-7, with a weak D call TRBD2 (6 bases). V was cut by 1 base and J by 2 bases, with 9 bases left in between. There are 14 residues in the CDR3. In germline, CDR1 is LGHNA, CDR2 YSLEER. The CDR3 DNA reads TGCGCCAGCAGCCAAGTTCCGGGAGCCTACGAGCAGTACTTC. Amino acid sequence: CASSQVPGAYEQYF.

The V and J genes are TRBV12-3 or TRBV12-4 and TRBJ2-5; D is possibly TRBD2 (5 bases). The V gene lost 3 bases and the J gene lost 4 bases, with 9 bases spanning the gap. The CDR3 has 13 residues. The CDR3, as DNA: TGTGCCAGCAGTTTTCGGGGTACAGAGACCCAGTACTTC. Amino acid sequence: CASSFRGTETQYF.

This clone appeared a few times. The chain has TRBV5-4 and TRBJ1-2, with D unresolved. CDR1 and CDR2 from the germline V gene are SGHNT and YYREEE (reference sequence). The CDR3 has 14 residues. The V gene lost 0 bases and the J gene lost 4 bases, with 10 bases spanning the gap. The DNA for the CDR3 is TGTGCCAGCAGCTTGGTCGGGTTGAGCTATGGCTACACCTTC. This gives the protein CASSLVGLSYGYTF.